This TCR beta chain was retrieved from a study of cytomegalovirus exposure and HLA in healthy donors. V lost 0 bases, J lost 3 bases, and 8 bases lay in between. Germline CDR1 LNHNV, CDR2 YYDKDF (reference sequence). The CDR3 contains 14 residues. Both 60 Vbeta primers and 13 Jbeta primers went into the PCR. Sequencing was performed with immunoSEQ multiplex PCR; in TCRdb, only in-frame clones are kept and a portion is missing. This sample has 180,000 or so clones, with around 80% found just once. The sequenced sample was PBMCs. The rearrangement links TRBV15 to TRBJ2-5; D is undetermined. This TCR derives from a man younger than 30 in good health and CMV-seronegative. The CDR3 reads CATSRELLEETQYF. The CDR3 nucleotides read TGTGCCACCAGCAGAGAGTTGCTAGAAGAGACCCAGTACTTC.